This paragraph reports one T cell receptor beta chain. TCRdb keeps only in-frame clones here, not all; method: immunoSEQ multiplex PCR. This sample has some 700,000 clones, with approximately 87% found just once. These data originate in a study of shared T cell receptors in the human thymus. The trim removed 4 bases at V and 2 bases at J, leaving 5 bases unmatched. There are 17 residues in the CDR3. CDR1 is LGHNA and CDR2 is YSLEER in the germline V gene. These data were likewise used in another study, on human thymus T cells. This second report adds: The donor group consisted of healthy Finnish infants who were having corrective surgery for congenital heart defects. Resections from corrective heart surgery supplied the thymus tissue. Repertoires sampled from thymus and blood appeared biased in V and J gene usage. Related research examined unrelated individuals and reported that their thymic repertoires overlapped highly.

The clonotype was recovered from a boy in the first two years of life with a congenital heart defect. V is TRBV4-3 and J is TRBJ2-7; 16 bases line up with TRBD2. Sample: thymocytes. The DNA of the CDR3 is TGCGCCAGCAGCCCGGGACTAGCGGGAGGGGACACCTACGAGCAGTACTTC. Protein: CASSPGLAGGDTYEQYF.